This T cell receptor (beta chain) came from a study of shared clonotypes between healthy human individuals. Overall study results and limits: Rarefaction showed sorted-subset sequencing was incomplete despite large depth.

TCRdb keeps only in-frame clones here, not all; method: immunoSEQ multiplex PCR. The sample has about 2.3 million clones; approximately 95% are singletons. Regarding this clone: Its target is not known. The sample holds other DNA sequences that translate to the same CDR3.

The length of the CDR3 is 14 residues. Trimming removed 0 bases at V and 1 base at J, with 7 bases between. The germline gives CDR1 SGHKS, CDR2 YYEKEE (reference sequence). The V call is TRBV5-5, the J call TRBJ1-1; no firm D call. The sequencing input was naive CD4+ T cells from PBMCs. Specified subset: CD45RA+ positively selected. The receptor comes from a man younger than 30 in good health. Some clones in this sample may be carry-over from other donors' samples. CDR3 coding DNA: TGTGCCAGCAGCTTGGGGACGGGGAACACTGAAGCTTTCTTT. This codes for CASSLGTGNTEAFF.